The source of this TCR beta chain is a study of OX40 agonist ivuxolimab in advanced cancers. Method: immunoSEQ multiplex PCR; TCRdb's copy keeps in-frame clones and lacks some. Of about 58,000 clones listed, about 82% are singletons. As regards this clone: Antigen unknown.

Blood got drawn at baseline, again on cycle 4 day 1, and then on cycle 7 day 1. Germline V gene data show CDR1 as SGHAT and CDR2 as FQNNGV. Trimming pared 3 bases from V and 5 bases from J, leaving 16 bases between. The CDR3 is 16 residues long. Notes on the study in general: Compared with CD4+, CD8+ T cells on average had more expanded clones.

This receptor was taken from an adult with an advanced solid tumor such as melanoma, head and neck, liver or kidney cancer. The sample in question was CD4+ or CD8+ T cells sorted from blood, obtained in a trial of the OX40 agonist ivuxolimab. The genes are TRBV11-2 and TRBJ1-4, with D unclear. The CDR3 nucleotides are TGTGCCAGCAGCTTTAGGTTGGCAGGACCGAATGAAAAACTGTTTTTT. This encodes CASSFRLAGPNEKLFF. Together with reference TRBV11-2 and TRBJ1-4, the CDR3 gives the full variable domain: EAGVAQSPRYKIIEKRQSVAFWCNPISGHATLYWYQQILGQGPKLLIQFQNNGVVDDSQLPKDRFSAERLKGVDSTLKIQPAKLEDSAVYLCASSFRLAGPNEKLFFGSGTQLSVL.